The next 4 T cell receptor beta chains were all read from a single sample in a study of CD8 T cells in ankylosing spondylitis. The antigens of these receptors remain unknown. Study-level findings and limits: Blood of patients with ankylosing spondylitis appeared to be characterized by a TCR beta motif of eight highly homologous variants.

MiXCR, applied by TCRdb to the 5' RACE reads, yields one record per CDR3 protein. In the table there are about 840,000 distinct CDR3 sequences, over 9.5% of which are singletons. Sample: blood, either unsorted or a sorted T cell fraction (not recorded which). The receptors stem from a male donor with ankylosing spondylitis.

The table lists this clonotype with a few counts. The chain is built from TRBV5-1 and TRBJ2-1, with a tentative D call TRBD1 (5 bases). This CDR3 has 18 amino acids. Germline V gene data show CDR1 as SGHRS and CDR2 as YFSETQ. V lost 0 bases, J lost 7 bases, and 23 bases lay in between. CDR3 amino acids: CASSLAHRGSAAGNEQFF. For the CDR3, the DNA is TGCGCCAGCAGCTTGGCGCATAGGGGATCGGCTGCAGGTAATGAGCAGTTCTTC.

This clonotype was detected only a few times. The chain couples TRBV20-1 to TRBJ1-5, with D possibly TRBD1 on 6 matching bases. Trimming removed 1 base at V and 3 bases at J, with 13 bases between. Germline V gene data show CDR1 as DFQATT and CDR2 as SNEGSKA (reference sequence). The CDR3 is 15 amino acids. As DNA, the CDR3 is TGCAGTGCTAGAGTTCAGGGGATGTCCAATCAGCCCCAGCATTTT. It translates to CSARVQGMSNQPQHF.

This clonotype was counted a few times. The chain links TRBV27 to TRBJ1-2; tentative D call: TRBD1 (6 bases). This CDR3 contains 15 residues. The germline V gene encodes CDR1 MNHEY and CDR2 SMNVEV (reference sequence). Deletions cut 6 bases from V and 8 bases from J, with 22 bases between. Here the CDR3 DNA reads TGTGCCAGCAGCATACTCAGGGGTCCCTTGGAGGGCTACACCTTC. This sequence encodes CASSILRGPLEGYTF.

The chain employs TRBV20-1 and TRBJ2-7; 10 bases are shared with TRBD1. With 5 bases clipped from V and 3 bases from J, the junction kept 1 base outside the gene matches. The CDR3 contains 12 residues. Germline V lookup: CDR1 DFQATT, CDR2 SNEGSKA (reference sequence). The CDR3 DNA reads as TGCAGTGCTGGGACAGGGGTCTACGAGCAGTACTTC. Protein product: CSAGTGVYEQYF.